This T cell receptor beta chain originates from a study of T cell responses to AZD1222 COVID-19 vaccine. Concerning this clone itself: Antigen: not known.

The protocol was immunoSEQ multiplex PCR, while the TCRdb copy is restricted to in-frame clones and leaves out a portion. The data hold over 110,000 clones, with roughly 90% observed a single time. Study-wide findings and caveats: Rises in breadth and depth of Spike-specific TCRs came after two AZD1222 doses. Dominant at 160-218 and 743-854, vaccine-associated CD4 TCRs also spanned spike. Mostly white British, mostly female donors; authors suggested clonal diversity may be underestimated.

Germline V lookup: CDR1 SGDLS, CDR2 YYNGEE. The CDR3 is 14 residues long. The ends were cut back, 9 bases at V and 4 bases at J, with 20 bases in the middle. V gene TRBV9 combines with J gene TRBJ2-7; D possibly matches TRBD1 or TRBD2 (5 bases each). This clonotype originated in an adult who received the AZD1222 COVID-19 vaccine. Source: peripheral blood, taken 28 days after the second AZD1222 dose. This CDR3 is CANIVSRDRYEQYF. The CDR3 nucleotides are TGTGCCAACATTGTTTCCCGGGACCGATACGAGCAGTACTTC.